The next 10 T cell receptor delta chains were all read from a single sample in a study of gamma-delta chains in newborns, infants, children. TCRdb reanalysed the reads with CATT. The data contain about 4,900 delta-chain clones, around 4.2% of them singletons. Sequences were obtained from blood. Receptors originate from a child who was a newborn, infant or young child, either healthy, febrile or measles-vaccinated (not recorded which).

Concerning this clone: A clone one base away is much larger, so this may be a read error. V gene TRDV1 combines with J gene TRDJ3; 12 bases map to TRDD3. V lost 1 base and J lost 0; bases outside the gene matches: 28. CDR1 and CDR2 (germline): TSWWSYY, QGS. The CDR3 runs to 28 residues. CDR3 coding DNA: TGTGCTCTTGGGGAACACTGGCCTTCCCACGAGGACGGTACTGGGGGATACCCCAGCTCCTGGGACACCCGACAGATGTTTTTC. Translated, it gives CALGEHWPSHEDGTGGYPSSWDTRQMFF.

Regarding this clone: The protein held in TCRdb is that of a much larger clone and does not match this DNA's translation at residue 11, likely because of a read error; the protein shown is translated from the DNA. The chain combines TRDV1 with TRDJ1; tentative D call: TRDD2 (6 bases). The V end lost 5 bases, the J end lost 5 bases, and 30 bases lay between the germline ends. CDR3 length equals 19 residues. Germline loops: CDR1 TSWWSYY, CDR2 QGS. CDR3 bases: TGTGCTCTTGGGTCTTACCTTCCCCTAACTGAGGGAAAGGAGGATAAACTCATCTTT. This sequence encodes CALGSYLPLTEGKEDKLIF.

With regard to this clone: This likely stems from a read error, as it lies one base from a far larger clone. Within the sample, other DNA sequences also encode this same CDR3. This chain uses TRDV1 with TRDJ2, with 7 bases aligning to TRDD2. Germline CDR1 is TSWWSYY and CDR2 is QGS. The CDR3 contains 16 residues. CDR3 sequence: CALGERFLRGTAQLFF. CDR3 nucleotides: TGTGCTCTTGGGGAACGCTTCCTAAGGGGAACAGCGCAACTCTTCTTT.

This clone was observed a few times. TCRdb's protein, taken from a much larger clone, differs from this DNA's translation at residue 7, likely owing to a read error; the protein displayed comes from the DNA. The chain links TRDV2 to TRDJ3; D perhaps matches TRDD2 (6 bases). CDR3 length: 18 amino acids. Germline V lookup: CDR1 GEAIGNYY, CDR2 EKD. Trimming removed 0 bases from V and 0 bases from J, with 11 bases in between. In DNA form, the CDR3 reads TGTGCCTGTGACACCGGGAATTCCTACTCCTGGGACACCCGACAGATGTTTTTC. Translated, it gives CACDTGNSYSWDTRQMFF.

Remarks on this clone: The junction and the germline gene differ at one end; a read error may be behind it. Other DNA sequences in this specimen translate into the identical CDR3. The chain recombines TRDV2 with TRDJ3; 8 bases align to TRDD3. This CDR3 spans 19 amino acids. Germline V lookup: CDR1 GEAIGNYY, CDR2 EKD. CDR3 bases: TGTGCCTGCGACAAAGTACTGGGGGTAAGCTCCTGGGACACCCGACAGATGTTCTTC. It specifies CACDKVLGVSSWDTRQMFF.

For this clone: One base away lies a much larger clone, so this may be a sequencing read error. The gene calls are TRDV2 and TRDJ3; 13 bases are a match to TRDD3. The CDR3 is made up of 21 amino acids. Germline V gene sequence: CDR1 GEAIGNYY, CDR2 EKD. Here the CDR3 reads CACDKVLGDTPSSWGTRQMFF. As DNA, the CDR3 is TGTGCCTGTGACAAAGTACTGGGGGATACGCCTAGCTCCTGGGGCACCCGACAGATGTTTTTC.

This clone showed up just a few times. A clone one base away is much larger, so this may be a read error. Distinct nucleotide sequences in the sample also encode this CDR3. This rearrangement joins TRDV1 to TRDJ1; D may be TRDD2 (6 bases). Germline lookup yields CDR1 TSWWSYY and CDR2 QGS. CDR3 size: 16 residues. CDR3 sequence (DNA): TGTGCTCTTGGGGTTCGCCTTCCCCGAAACACCGATAAGCTCATCTTT. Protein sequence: CALGVRLPRNTDKLIF.

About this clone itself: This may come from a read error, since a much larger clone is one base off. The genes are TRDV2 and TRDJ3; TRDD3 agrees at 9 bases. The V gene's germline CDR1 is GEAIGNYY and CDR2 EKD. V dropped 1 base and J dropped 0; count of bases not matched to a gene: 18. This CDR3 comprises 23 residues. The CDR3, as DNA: TGTGCCTGTGACACGAGAAAAACTGCTGGGGGGATACCCCGCTCCTGGGACACCCGACAGATGTTTTTC. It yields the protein CACDTRKTAGGIPRSWDTRQMFF.

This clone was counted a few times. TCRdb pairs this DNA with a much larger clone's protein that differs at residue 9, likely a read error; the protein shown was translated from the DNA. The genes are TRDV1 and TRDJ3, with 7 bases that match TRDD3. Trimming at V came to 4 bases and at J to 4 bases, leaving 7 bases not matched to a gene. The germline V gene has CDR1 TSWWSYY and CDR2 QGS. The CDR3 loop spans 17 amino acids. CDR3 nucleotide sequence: TGTGCTCTTGGGGGACTACTGGGGAATTGGGACACCCGACAGATGTTTTTC. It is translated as CALGGLLGNWDTRQMFF.

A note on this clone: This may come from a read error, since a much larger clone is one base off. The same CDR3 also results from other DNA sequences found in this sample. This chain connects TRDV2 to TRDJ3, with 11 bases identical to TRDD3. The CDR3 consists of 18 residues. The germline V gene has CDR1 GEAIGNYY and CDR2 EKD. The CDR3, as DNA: TGTGCCTGCGACACCGTACTGGGGGATACCTGGGACACCCGACAGATGTTTTTC. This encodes CACDTVLGDTWDTRQMFF.